The 32 T cell receptor beta chains listed next were all sequenced from one sample in a study of T cell clones after liver transplantation (dated by TCRdb to the late 2010s). Library preparation employed the immunoSEQ multiplex PCR assay. TCRdb limited this immuneACCESS table to in-frame rearrangements with V and J called. A share of clones is missing; checked studies link under half to unresolved V genes, and the rest is unexplained. Present in this sample are tens of thousands of clones, roughly 80% of which were seen just once. Of the sample, roughly 2.8% is held by the ten largest clones. The sequences come from CD4+ T cells from blood, collected at the 22-month timepoint. The receptors stem from a human patient who received a liver transplant. After a transplant, some of the T cells may come from the graft donor.

The V call is TRBV19, the J call TRBJ1-2; 11 bases fit TRBD1. CDR3 length: 15 amino acids. After removal of 5 bases from V and 3 bases from J, the junction contained 5 bases not matched to a gene. Germline V gene sequence: CDR1 LNHDA, CDR2 SQIVND (reference sequence). The CDR3 DNA is TGTGCCAGTAGTCCCCGGACAGGGGGCGACTATGGCTACACCTTC. This gives the protein CASSPRTGGDYGYTF. Supplemented by reference TRBV19 and TRBJ1-2, the full variable domain reads DGGITQSPKYLFRKEGQNVTLSCEQNLNHDAMYWYRQDPGQGLRLIYYSQIVNDFQKGDIAEGYSVSREKKESFPLTVTSAQKNPTAFYLCASSPRTGGDYGYTFGSGTRLTVV.

The chain recombines TRBV12-5 with TRBJ2-2; D is undetermined. Germline CDR1 LGHNT, CDR2 FRNRAP. The V gene lost 1 base and the J gene lost 6 bases, with 6 bases spanning the gap. The CDR3 contains 13 residues. The CDR3: CASGLGAAGELFF. The CDR3 DNA sequence: TGTGCTAGTGGTTTGGGGGCGGCCGGGGAGCTGTTTTTT.

The rearrangement uses TRBV27 and TRBJ1-5; 8 bases map to TRBD1. The CDR3 is made up of 14 amino acids. Germline V gene lookup returns CDR1 MNHEY and CDR2 SMNVEV (reference sequence). J gave up 8 bases and V 6 bases, and 9 bases lay outside the gene matches. CDR3 bases: TGTGCCAGCAGCCCGGACAGGGAGAATAAGCCCCAGCATTTT. This translates into CASSPDRENKPQHF.

The V and J genes are TRBV7-3 and TRBJ1-1; D is undetermined. Trimming shortened V by 4 bases and J by 0 bases, and 21 bases separated the two germline ends. The CDR3 runs to 18 residues. The germline V gene encodes CDR1 SGHTA and CDR2 FQGTGA. CDR3 sequence: CASSSTGRSPPLNTEAFF. The DNA for the CDR3 is TGTGCCAGCAGCTCCACCGGGAGGTCGCCTCCTTTGAACACTGAAGCTTTCTTT.

This sequence joins TRBV5-4 and TRBJ2-2; 9 nucleotides agree with TRBD1. The V and J ends lost 2 bases and 1 base, in that order; junction bases with no gene match: 6. The CDR3 consists of 17 residues. CDR1 and CDR2 (germline): SGHNT, YYREEE (reference sequence). The CDR3 sequence is CASSFGGTGRNTGELFF. The CDR3 DNA sequence: TGTGCCAGCAGCTTTGGGGGGACAGGGAGGAACACCGGGGAGCTGTTTTTT.

The gene calls are TRBV5-6 and TRBJ1-2; D is uncertain. V was pared by 1 base and J by 0 bases, with 10 bases between. This CDR3 is built from 15 residues. The germline gives CDR1 SGHDT, CDR2 YYEEEE. CDR3: CASSLFTRANYGYTF. The CDR3 DNA sequence: TGTGCCAGCAGCTTGTTTACCCGAGCTAACTATGGCTACACCTTC.

The chain joins TRBV29-1 to TRBJ1-5; TRBD1 might be the D (5 bases). The CDR3 has 12 amino acids. V gave up 4 bases and J gave up 5 bases, with 9 bases separating them. From germline, CDR1 is SQVTM and CDR2 ANQGSEA. CDR3 DNA sequence: TGCAGCGTTGGAGACAGCGATCAGCCCCAGCATTTT. It encodes CSVGDSDQPQHF.

The chain is built from TRBV6-5 and TRBJ2-7, with D perhaps matching TRBD1 or TRBD2 (7 bases each). The germline gives CDR1 MNHEY, CDR2 SVGAGI. Between the trimmed V and J ends, which lost 5 bases and 4 bases, there was a span of 15 bases. The CDR3 contains 14 residues. CDR3 residues: CASSRQGLSYEQYF. The CDR3 DNA sequence: TGTGCCAGCAGTCGACAGGGACTAAGTTACGAGCAGTACTTC.

CDR3 nucleotides: TGTGCCAGCAGCAAAAAAAAAGGGGGCCTAAGGGAGCTGTTTTTT. It yields the protein CASSKKKGGLRELFF. The rearrangement joins TRBV21-1 to TRBJ2-2; TRBD1, the D gene given by the table, was not confirmed from the DNA. TRBV21-1 is given as a pseudogene. The CDR3 is 15 residues long.

This clone occurred once. The CDR3 spells CASSVRGAGANTGELFF. The CDR3 bases are TGTGCCAGCAGCGTAAGAGGAGCGGGAGCGAACACCGGGGAGCTGTTTTTT. The J gene is TRBJ2-2, the V gene TRBV9, with TRBD2 matching 8 bases. This CDR3 contains 17 residues. V shed 1 base and J 0 bases; nucleotides not matched to a gene: 5. The germline V gene has CDR1 SGDLS and CDR2 YYNGEE.

The gene calls are TRBV12-5 and TRBJ2-3, with 9 bases lining up with TRBD2. V lost 4 bases and J lost 0; bases outside the gene matches: 11. The CDR3 covers 18 residues. The germline CDR1 and CDR2 sequences are LGHNT and FRNRAP. In DNA form, the CDR3 reads TGTGCTAGTGGTTCTACGAACGGACTAGCGTCTAGCACAGATACGCAGTATTTT. Translated: CASGSTNGLASSTDTQYF.

The V gene is TRBV28, the J gene TRBJ1-2; the D gene is possibly TRBD1 (6 bases). The V and J ends lost 6 bases and 5 bases respectively, with 10 bases between them. Germline loops: CDR1 MDHEN, CDR2 SYDVKM. The CDR3 is 12 amino acids. CDR3 nucleotide sequence: TGTGCCAGCAGCAAGGGGGGTTATGGCTACACCTTC. Protein product: CASSKGGYGYTF.

This chain uses TRBV18 with TRBJ2-7; tentatively, D is TRBD2 (8 bases). The CDR3 has 16 residues. The V end lost 3 bases, the J end lost 2 bases, and 17 bases lay between the germline ends. Germline loops: CDR1 KGHSH, CDR2 LQKENI. The CDR3, as DNA: TGTGCCAGCTCACCCCGGGGGGGGACAGACACCTACGAGCAGTACTTC. As protein: CASSPRGGTDTYEQYF.

V usage is TRBV4-3 and J usage is TRBJ1-3; D is ambiguous. This CDR3 is 13 amino acids long. Trimming took off 0 bases at V and 4 bases at J, with 4 bases between the two ends. The germline CDR1 and CDR2 sequences are LGHNA and YSLEER. The DNA of the CDR3 is TGCGCCAGCAGCCAAGATCGAGGAAACACCATATATTTT. It codes for CASSQDRGNTIYF.

The chain has TRBV27 and TRBJ2-7; tentative D call: TRBD2 (5 bases). CDR1 is MNHEY, CDR2 SMNVEV, per germline (reference sequence). CDR3 length: 14 amino acids. Trimming removed 0 bases at V and 4 bases at J, with 10 bases between. CDR3 residues: CASSLSRTRYEQYF. CDR3 coding DNA: TGTGCCAGCAGTTTATCGAGAACTAGGTACGAGCAGTACTTC.

In its sample, this clone was seen a few times. V is TRBV5-1 and J is TRBJ1-2; 8 nucleotides agree with TRBD1. The CDR3 covers 13 residues. V lost 4 bases to trimming and J lost 2 bases; unmatched junction nucleotides: 1. Germline-derived CDR1 and CDR2 are SGHRS and YFSETQ. In DNA form, the CDR3 reads TGCGCCAGCAGCGGACAGGGCAACTATGGCTACACCTTC. Translating it yields CASSGQGNYGYTF.

This clone was observed a single time. Other DNA sequences in the same sample also yield this CDR3. The V and J genes are TRBV7-9 and TRBJ2-3, with a possible D match to TRBD2 (5 bases). The CDR3 is 12 amino acids. CDR1 is SEHNR and CDR2 is FQNEAQ in the germline V gene (reference sequence). Trimming left V 1 base short and J 6 bases short, with 5 bases between. CDR3 bases: TGTGCCAGCAGCTTAGGGACTGATACGCAGTATTTT. Protein sequence: CASSLGTDTQYF.

The chain combines TRBV7-8 with TRBJ2-5; D might be TRBD2 (5 bases). In germline, CDR1 is SGHVS, CDR2 FQNEAQ. The CDR3 sequence is 14 residues long. V was cut by 6 bases and J by 1 base, with 12 bases left in between. The CDR3 is CASRDVTIQETQYF. The CDR3 DNA reads as TGTGCCAGCAGGGACGTGACTATCCAAGAGACCCAGTACTTC.

The rearrangement uses TRBV7-2 and TRBJ2-5, with 10 nucleotides matching TRBD2. Trimming cost V 3 bases and J 10 bases; bases outside gene matches: 17. CDR1 and CDR2 (germline): SGHTA, FQGNSA. CDR3 length: 17 amino acids. The CDR3 region has the DNA TGTGCCAGCAGCTTTTTTACTAGCGGGGCCTCGGTTGGGGGCCAGTACTTC. The encoded protein is CASSFFTSGASVGGQYF.

The chain is built from TRBV29-1 and TRBJ1-1; D call uncertain. The V gene lost 6 bases and the J gene lost 4 bases, with 18 bases spanning the gap. The V gene's germline CDR1 is SQVTM and CDR2 ANQGSEA. There are 14 residues in the CDR3. The CDR3 DNA reads as TGCAGCGTCAGAGAGAAACAGCGAGGCACTGAAGCTTTCTTT. Its protein is CSVREKQRGTEAFF.

The count of this clone is one. The rearrangement links TRBV5-6 to TRBJ2-1; 10 nucleotides align to TRBD2. Germline V gene data show CDR1 as SGHDT and CDR2 as YYEEEE. V lost 4 bases, J lost 0 bases, and 7 bases stayed unmatched. There are 17 residues in the CDR3. The CDR3 region is CASSPPTSGDSYNEQFF. The CDR3, as DNA: TGTGCCAGCAGCCCGCCCACTAGCGGGGACTCCTACAATGAGCAGTTCTTC. The entire variable domain, with the rest obtained from reference TRBV5-6 and TRBJ2-1, is as follows: DAGVTQSPTHLIKTRGQQVTLRCSPKSGHDTVSWYQQALGQGPQFIFQYYEEEERQRGNFPDRFSGHQFPNYSSELNVNALLLGDSALYLCASSPPTSGDSYNEQFFGPGTRLTVL.

This chain uses TRBV27 with TRBJ2-5, with 9 positions matching TRBD2. V was clipped by 4 bases and J by 3 bases; unmatched bases: 12. CDR1 is MNHEY, CDR2 SMNVEV, per germline (reference sequence). The CDR3 extends over 17 amino acids. The CDR3 DNA reads as TGTGCCAGCAGTTCGGGACTAGCCGGGTTTGGTGAAGAGACCCAGTACTTC. Protein product: CASSSGLAGFGEETQYF.

This clone was counted a few times. J is TRBJ1-2 and V is TRBV6-5; D gene ambiguous. CDR3 size: 13 residues. Germline V gene lookup returns CDR1 MNHEY and CDR2 SVGAGI. Deletions cut 2 bases from V and 4 bases from J, with 8 bases between. The CDR3: CASSYLAVYGYTF. DNA for the CDR3: TGTGCCAGCAGTTACCTGGCGGTCTATGGCTACACCTTC.

The CDR3 is CASSLGAGELFF. The CDR3 nucleotides are TGTGCCAGCAGCTTGGGGGCCGGGGAGCTGTTTTTT. This rearrangement joins TRBV11-1 to TRBJ2-2; D possibly matches TRBD1 or TRBD2 (5 bases each). V lost 3 bases to trimming and J lost 6 bases, with 5 bases between them. This CDR3 has 12 residues. Per the germline V gene, CDR1 is SGHAT and CDR2 is FQDESV (reference sequence).

A single count supports this clone. V and J are TRBV7-3 and TRBJ2-6; 9 positions agree with TRBD1. Per germline, CDR1 SGHTA and CDR2 FQGTGA. V shed 4 bases and J 0 bases; nucleotides not matched to a gene: 10. The CDR3 is made up of 19 amino acids. This CDR3 is CASSSTGGDVGSGANVLTF. As DNA, the CDR3 is TGTGCCAGCAGCTCTACAGGGGGCGACGTGGGCTCTGGGGCCAACGTCCTGACTTTC.

The chain employs TRBV5-4 and TRBJ2-1; 9 nucleotides agree with TRBD1. The V gene's germline CDR1 is SGHNT and CDR2 YYREEE (reference sequence). The CDR3 contains 15 residues. V lost 1 base, J lost 8 bases, and 7 bases stayed unmatched. The CDR3 DNA sequence: TGTGCCAGCAGCTTGCGATTGACAGGGGGTGATGAGCAGTTCTTC. This gives the protein CASSLRLTGGDEQFF.

The chain is built from TRBV5-1 and TRBJ2-4; D may be TRBD1 or TRBD2 (6 bases each). The CDR3 spans 17 residues. Trimming removed 3 bases at V and 3 bases at J, with 19 bases between. CDR1 is SGHRS and CDR2 is YFSETQ in the germline V gene. The CDR3 coding sequence is TGCGCCAGCAGCTCCATAGTCCCGGGGGCAGGCAAAAACATTCAGTACTTC. This codes for CASSSIVPGAGKNIQYF.

This sequence joins TRBV6-6 and TRBJ2-3; D may be TRBD1 (5 bases). Trimming cost V 8 bases and J 2 bases, with 11 bases left between them. Germline assignment: CDR1 MNHNY and CDR2 SVGAGI (reference sequence). The CDR3 is 13 amino acids. The CDR3 here is CASCSGYTDTQYF. DNA of the CDR3: TGTGCCAGCTGCTCAGGGTACACAGATACGCAGTATTTT.

The chain is built from TRBV7-8 and TRBJ2-7; 11 bases line up with TRBD2. Germline lookup yields CDR1 SGHVS and CDR2 FQNEAQ. Germline trimming cut 2 bases from V and 4 bases from J; bases unmatched to any gene: 4. The CDR3 runs 15 residues. CDR3 sequence reads: CASSLTSGRKYEQYF. The CDR3, as DNA: TGTGCCAGCAGCTTAACTAGCGGGAGAAAGTACGAGCAGTACTTC.

This clone turned up a few times. This CDR3 is CASSSTRDTIYF. CDR3 in DNA: TGCGCCAGCAGCTCGACCCGGGACACCATATATTTT. V and J are TRBV5-1 and TRBJ1-3, with unresolved D. V was shortened by 3 bases and J by 8 bases, with 9 bases between the two germline ends. The germline gives CDR1 SGHRS, CDR2 YFSETQ. There are 12 residues in the CDR3.

This clone was recorded a few times. V and J are TRBV7-9 and TRBJ1-5; D may be TRBD1 (6 bases). V lost 0 bases to trimming and J lost 2 bases, with 11 bases between them. Germline CDR1 reads SEHNR; CDR2 reads FQNEAQ (reference sequence). The CDR3 is 16 amino acids. The CDR3 reads CASSLAGGDGNQPQHF. The DNA for the CDR3 is TGTGCCAGCAGCTTAGCAGGGGGGGATGGCAATCAGCCCCAGCATTTT.

The chain carries TRBV6-1 and TRBJ2-3; the match to TRBD1 covers 9 bases. V lost 4 bases to trimming and J lost 0 bases; unmatched junction nucleotides: 5. The germline V gene encodes CDR1 MNHNS and CDR2 SASEGT. The CDR3 length is 16 residues. CDR3 nucleotide sequence: TGTGCCAGCAGTGGACAGGGGGAGATTAGCACAGATACGCAGTATTTT. Its translation is CASSGQGEISTDTQYF.